This paragraph covers one TCR beta chain sequence. From germline, CDR1 is SGHNT and CDR2 YYREEE (reference sequence). J lost 8 bases, V lost 3 bases, and 7 bases had no gene match. The CDR3 contains 15 residues. Original methodology: Estimation of nucleated cell counts was performed using reference gene primer amplification. Assay: immunoSEQ multiplex PCR; the TCRdb copy retains only in-frame clones and omits some. V, J and clone size are taken as reported in that table, and D and trimming were inferred from the DNA itself. The sample shows around 280,000 clones, about 88% of them seen only once. The entry originates in a study of blood T cell repertoires in COVID-19. Turning to the study itself: There were acute and convalescent COVID-19 samples, and they came from the United States, Italy and Spain.

Patients of the Seattle cohort, enrolled during active infection, were followed longitudinally. Sequenced sample: peripheral blood. This chain links TRBV5-4 with TRBJ2-1, with 11 bases that match TRBD1. The TCR sequence derives from a young woman with COVID-19, enrolled during active disease. The CDR3 here is CASSSGTGGGDEQFF. The CDR3 bases are TGTGCCAGCAGCTCCGGGACAGGGGGTGGGGATGAGCAGTTCTTC.